This entry lists 21 T cell receptor beta chains sequenced from one sample in a study of T-cell memory formation after mild COVID-19. A single record per CDR3 protein comes from TCRdb applying MiXCR to the 5' RACE reads. The repertoire includes roughly 190,000 distinct CDR3 sequences, around 16% of them detected once, and roughly 2.4% sits in the top ten. The sequencing sample was made of PBMCs or a T cell subset sorted from them (not recorded which). The receptors here all came from an adult woman who had mild COVID-19 (a few samples of this study predate the infection). Cell type and time point are not known.

V usage is TRBV6-6 and J usage is TRBJ2-7; D may be TRBD1 (9 bases). Per the germline V gene, CDR1 is MNHNY and CDR2 is SVGAGI (reference sequence). The germline V and J ends were trimmed by 5 bases and 5 bases, with 19 bases remaining between them. This CDR3 region has 15 residues. This CDR3 is CASSPGGTGHHEQYF. The CDR3, as DNA: TGTGCCAGCAGTCCGGGAGGGACAGGGCACCACGAGCAGTACTTC.

In this sample, this clonotype turned up many times. The chain links TRBV5-1 to TRBJ2-2; TRBD1 is a possible D gene (5 bases). This CDR3 region has 13 residues. V lost 4 bases, J lost 2 bases, and 6 bases lay in between. Looked up from germline, CDR1 is SGHRS and CDR2 is YFSETQ. Here the CDR3 DNA reads TGCGCCAGCAGCACAGGAAACACCGGGGAGCTGTTTTTT. Translated: CASSTGNTGELFF. Combining the CDR3 with reference TRBV5-1 and TRBJ2-2 gives the whole variable domain KAGVTQTPRYLIKTRGQQVTLSCSPISGHRSVSWYQQTPGQGLQFLFEYFSETQRNKGNFPGRFSGRQFSNSRSEMNVSTLELGDSALYLCASSTGNTGELFFGEGSRLTVL.

This clonotype was seen more than once but under ten times. This sequence joins TRBV4-1 and TRBJ1-2; D is unresolved. The CDR3 is 15 residues long. Between the trimmed V and J ends, which lost 0 bases and 1 base, there was a span of 9 bases. Looked up from germline, CDR1 is MGHRA and CDR2 is YSYEKL. For the CDR3, the DNA is TGCGCCAGCAGCCAAGACGACTTAATTAACTATGGCTACACCTTC. Amino acid sequence: CASSQDDLINYGYTF.

V gene TRBV20-1 combines with J gene TRBJ2-5; TRBD2 matches 13 bases. The CDR3 spans 18 residues. V shed 0 bases and J 3 bases; nucleotides not matched to a gene: 10. The germline gives CDR1 DFQATT, CDR2 SNEGSKA (reference sequence). CDR3 DNA sequence: TGCAGTGCTAGAGATCTCCTTTGGACTAGCGGGAGCGAAGAGACCCAGTACTTC. Translated: CSARDLLWTSGSEETQYF.

This clonotype has at least ten counts. J is TRBJ2-7 and V is TRBV11-2; D possibly corresponds to TRBD2 (7 bases). Germline V gives CDR1 SGHAT, CDR2 FQNNGV. V shed 1 base and J shed 2 bases, with 9 bases lying between them. This CDR3 has 14 amino acids. CDR3 loop: CASSLGGGAYEQYF. The DNA for the CDR3 is TGTGCCAGCAGCTTAGGAGGGGGGGCCTACGAGCAGTACTTC.

This clonotype was observed once. V and J are TRBV30 and TRBJ1-1; the D gene is possibly TRBD1 (5 bases). From germline, CDR1 is GTSNPN and CDR2 SVGIG (reference sequence). V dropped 0 bases and J dropped 8 bases, with 25 bases sitting between them. CDR3 length equals 17 residues. Here the CDR3 DNA reads TGTGCCTGGAGTGTAGAGGGGTATTGGGGGTCACCATTCGAAGCTTTCTTT. Amino acids: CAWSVEGYWGSPFEAFF.

This clonotype appeared a few times. This rearrangement joins TRBV29-1 to TRBJ2-5, with D possibly being TRBD2 (6 bases). This CDR3 spans 11 amino acids. The V end lost 8 bases, the J end lost 7 bases, and 14 bases lay between the germline ends. The germline CDR1 and CDR2 sequences are SQVTM and ANQGSEA. The CDR3 region has the DNA TGCAGCTCTACGGAGGGAGGGACCCAGTACTTC. Translation: CSSTEGGTQYF.

The chain combines TRBV25-1 with TRBJ1-6; D is uncertain. The CDR3 is made up of 15 amino acids. Germline values: CDR1 MGHDK, CDR2 SYGVNS. V was trimmed by 1 base and J by 6 bases, leaving 10 bases between them. CDR3 loop: CASSESTQFNSPLHF. In nucleotides, the CDR3 is TGTGCCAGCAGTGAATCCACCCAGTTTAATTCACCCCTCCACTTT.

The CDR3 spells CSVERPGTREAFF. The CDR3 nucleotides read TGCAGCGTTGAAAGGCCAGGCACCAGGGAAGCTTTCTTT. The chain employs TRBV29-1 and TRBJ1-1; no firm D call. Looked up from germline, CDR1 is SQVTM and CDR2 is ANQGSEA. Trimming removed 2 bases from V and 8 bases from J, with 15 bases in between. This CDR3 is 13 amino acids long.

The chain employs TRBV4-3 and TRBJ2-7; D not certain. V was shortened by 0 bases and J by 5 bases, with 17 bases between the two germline ends. This CDR3 comprises 16 residues. The V gene's germline CDR1 is LGHNA and CDR2 YSLEER. CDR3 in amino acids: CASSQEARPDRNEQYF. CDR3 coding DNA: TGCGCCAGCAGCCAAGAGGCAAGGCCGGATCGGAACGAGCAGTACTTC.

This clonotype was detected only a few times. The chain combines TRBV7-2 with TRBJ2-1; perhaps TRBD1 as D (6 bases). Germline assignment: CDR1 SGHTA and CDR2 FQGNSA. Trimming took 0 bases from V and 5 from J, leaving 14 bases between them. The CDR3 extends over 16 amino acids. The DNA for the CDR3 is TGTGCCAGCAGCTTAGCCCCGACAGGTGTTCACAATGAGCAGTTCTTC. It encodes CASSLAPTGVHNEQFF.

This clonotype has just a few counts. This chain uses TRBV20-1 with TRBJ2-7; D possibly corresponds to TRBD1 (5 bases). The CDR3 consists of 14 residues. The ends were cut back, 0 bases at V and 3 bases at J, with 12 bases in the middle. The germline CDR1 and CDR2 sequences are DFQATT and SNEGSKA (reference sequence). The CDR3 loop reads CSARDTDRIYEQYF. For the CDR3, the DNA is TGCAGTGCTAGAGATACCGACAGAATCTACGAGCAGTACTTC.

In its sample, this clonotype was seen many times. The CDR3 region has the DNA TGTGCCAGCAGCTTAACGGAGGACGGGCCCCAGCATTTT. It specifies CASSLTEDGPQHF. The chain is built from TRBV7-3 and TRBJ1-5; no clear D gene. The V gene's germline CDR1 is SGHTA and CDR2 FQGTGA. The CDR3 length is 13 residues. Deletions cut 0 bases from V and 9 bases from J, with 9 bases between.

This chain joins TRBV4-1 and TRBJ1-3; D gene uncertain. CDR3 length: 13 amino acids. The germline V gene encodes CDR1 MGHRA and CDR2 YSYEKL. V dropped 5 bases and J dropped 0 bases, with 5 bases sitting between them. CDR3 protein: CASSYSSGNTIYF. For the CDR3, the DNA is TGCGCCAGCAGCTACAGCTCTGGAAACACCATATATTTT.

V gene TRBV29-1 combines with J gene TRBJ2-3; tentative D call: TRBD2 (6 bases). V was pared by 5 bases and J by 2 bases, with 14 bases between. Germline V gene lookup returns CDR1 SQVTM and CDR2 ANQGSEA. The length of the CDR3 is 14 residues. The CDR3 sequence is CSVRRRATTDTQYF. In DNA, the CDR3 is TGCAGCGTTCGGAGGAGGGCAACCACAGATACGCAGTATTTT.

The chain employs TRBV12-3 or TRBV12-4 and TRBJ2-2; TRBD2 matches at 7 bases. The CDR3 runs to 17 residues. J was trimmed by 2 bases and V by 8 bases; bases with no gene match: 14. Here the CDR3 reads CASLGFLGLFNTGELFF. The CDR3 nucleotides are TGTGCCAGCCTTGGATTTCTGGGACTATTCAACACCGGGGAGCTGTTTTTT.

The chain uses TRBV5-6 and TRBJ1-2; D gene ambiguous. The CDR3 has 14 amino acids. The V gene's germline CDR1 is SGHDT and CDR2 YYEEEE. Trimming shortened V by 4 bases and J by 6 bases, and 16 bases separated the two germline ends. The CDR3 DNA is TGTGCCAGCAGCCCGTACCCGACGGAGAATGGCTACACCTTC. Translating it yields CASSPYPTENGYTF.

The V and J genes are TRBV7-9 and TRBJ2-7, with TRBD1 identical over 7 bases. CDR3 length: 12 residues. The germline V gene encodes CDR1 SEHNR and CDR2 FQNEAQ (reference sequence). Trimming at V came to 3 bases and at J to 8 bases, leaving 4 bases not matched to a gene. CDR3 DNA: TGTGCCAGCAGCTTTTCGACAGGGAAGCAGTACTTC. Amino acid sequence: CASSFSTGKQYF. Complete variable domain (other parts from reference TRBV7-9 and TRBJ2-7): DTGVSQNPRHKITKRGQNVTFRCDPISEHNRLYWYRQTLGQGPEFLTYFQNEAQLEKSRLLSDRFSAERPKGSFSTLEIQRTEQGDSAMYLCASSFSTGKQYFGPGTRLTVT.

This chain links TRBV6-1 with TRBJ1-5; weak D call: TRBD1 (6 bases). V lost 4 bases, J lost 1 base, and 11 bases lay in between. CDR3 length equals 15 residues. CDR1 and CDR2 (germline): MNHNS, SASEGT. The CDR3 bases are TGTGCCAGCAGTGGTGAGGGGGTGAGCAATCAGCCCCAGCATTTT. Its translation is CASSGEGVSNQPQHF.

In this sample, this clonotype turned up a few times. The chain employs TRBV11-2 and TRBJ2-5; 12 nucleotides agree with TRBD1. The CDR3 consists of 13 residues. Germline-derived CDR1 and CDR2 are SGHAT and FQNNGV. The V and J ends lost 8 bases and 4 bases, in that order; junction bases with no gene match: 2. CDR3 region: CASRDRGRETQYF. CDR3 coding DNA: TGTGCCAGCCGGGACAGGGGGCGAGAGACCCAGTACTTC.

This sequence joins TRBV20-1 and TRBJ1-1; D may be TRBD1 (6 bases). The CDR3 covers 13 residues. Germline loops: CDR1 DFQATT, CDR2 SNEGSKA (reference sequence). V lost 5 bases, J lost 1 base, and 11 bases lay in between. The CDR3 nucleotides are TGCAGTGCTCGCCGGACAGCGAACACTGAAGCTTTCTTT. This sequence encodes CSARRTANTEAFF.